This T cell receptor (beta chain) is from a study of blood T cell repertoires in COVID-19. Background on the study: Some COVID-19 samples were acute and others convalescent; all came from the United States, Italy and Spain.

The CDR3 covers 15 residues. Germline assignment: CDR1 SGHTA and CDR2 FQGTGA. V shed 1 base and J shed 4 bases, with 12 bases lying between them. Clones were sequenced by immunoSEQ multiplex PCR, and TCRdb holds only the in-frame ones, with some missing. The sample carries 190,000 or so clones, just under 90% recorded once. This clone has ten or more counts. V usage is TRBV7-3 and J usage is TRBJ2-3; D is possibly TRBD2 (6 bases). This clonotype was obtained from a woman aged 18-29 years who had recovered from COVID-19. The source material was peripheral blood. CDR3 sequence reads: CASSLKRESADTQYF. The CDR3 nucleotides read TGTGCCAGCAGCTTAAAACGGGAGTCCGCAGATACGCAGTATTTT. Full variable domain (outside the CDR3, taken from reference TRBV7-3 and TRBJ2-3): GAGVSQTPSNKVTEKGKYVELRCDPISGHTALYWYRQSLGQGPEFLIYFQGTGAADDSGLPNDRFFAVRPEGSVSTLKIQRTERGDSAVYLCASSLKRESADTQYFGPGTRLTVL.